This T cell receptor (beta chain) was sequenced during a study of cytomegalovirus exposure and HLA in healthy donors. A remark on this clone: Its antigen is still unknown.

This CDR3 has 14 amino acids. The V end lost 3 bases, the J end lost 3 bases, and 12 bases lay between the germline ends. CDR1 is MNHEY, CDR2 SMNVEV, per germline (reference sequence). Findings and limits, study-wide: As a later analysis revealed, the rate of TCR association differed by HLA locus, with DRB1 most and HLA-C fewest. Likely technical artifact: a cluster of highly shared sequence variants.

PCR primers comprised 60 Vbeta and 13 Jbeta primers. The method was immunoSEQ multiplex PCR; TCRdb's version includes in-frame clones alone and lacks a portion of them. The sample contains 110,000 or so clones, 81% of which appear only once. This sequence was found in a woman younger than 45 in good health and CMV-seronegative. The chain combines TRBV27 with TRBJ2-7, with a tentative D call TRBD1 (6 bases). Input material: PBMCs. The CDR3 protein is CASSFGDTGYEQYF. CDR3 DNA: TGTGCCAGCAGTTTTGGGGACACGGGCTACGAGCAGTACTTC.